The sequence of this T cell receptor beta chain was determined in a study of T cells after yellow fever vaccination. The study's findings and limits: Post-booster samples contained most primary-vaccination clones (more than 95% CD4, about 90% CD8). Within FACS-sorted repertoires, abundant clonotypes contaminating from the bulk population could be present.

V was shortened by 4 bases and J by 7 bases, with 13 bases between the two germline ends. Germline lookup yields CDR1 LNHDA and CDR2 SQIVND (reference sequence). CDR3 length: 13 amino acids. This clonotype was counted a few times. Its target is not known. Conversion of TCR transcripts into cDNA relied on 5'RACE template switching, which added a universal primer site and UMIs. TCRdb used MiXCR to reprocess the 5' RACE reads, holding one entry per CDR3 protein. This table has 500,000 to 700,000 distinct CDR3 sequences, roughly 19% appearing once. J is TRBJ1-2 and V is TRBV19; no reliable D call. Sequenced material: PBMCs, taken 15 days after the yellow fever booster vaccination. This receptor was taken from a man aged 25 to 45 who received the YFV17D yellow fever vaccine. The CDR3 bases are TGTGCCAGTAGTAATGTGGGCGCGGGTGGCTACACCTTC. Its translation: CASSNVGAGGYTF.